These 29 T cell receptor beta chains came from one sample sequenced in a study of T cell responses to AZD1222 COVID-19 vaccine (dated by TCRdb to about 2021). Library creation used the immunoSEQ multiplex PCR assay. TCRdb mirrors the immuneACCESS table, restricted to in-frame sequences. Some clones are absent from its copies; in checked studies, under half trace to an unresolved V gene, and the reason for the others is unknown. The table for this sample lists about 110,000 clones; approximately 92% of them were counted only once. The top ten clonotypes cover over 7% of the sample. In light of the paper, this sample's time point label describes: about 28 days (+/-7) after the second vaccine dose. Source: peripheral blood, taken 28 days after the second AZD1222 dose. All receptors derive from an adult who received the AZD1222 COVID-19 vaccine.

The V call is TRBV11-1, the J call TRBJ1-3; D gene uncertain. In germline, CDR1 is SGHAT, CDR2 FQDESV (reference sequence). The V gene lost 0 bases and the J gene lost 0 bases, with 6 bases spanning the gap. This CDR3 is 15 amino acids long. The CDR3 DNA follows: TGTGCCAGCAGCTTAGCGCACACCTCTGGAAACACCATATATTTT. Amino acids: CASSLAHTSGNTIYF. The full variable domain, its missing parts supplied by reference TRBV11-1 and TRBJ1-3, is EAEVAQSPRYKITEKSQAVAFWCDPISGHATLYWYRQILGQGPELLVQFQDESVVDDSQLPKDRFSAERLKGVDSTLKIQPAELGDSAMYLCASSLAHTSGNTIYFGEGSWLTVV.

The chain links TRBV2 to TRBJ1-2; D uncertain. The V end lost 8 bases, the J end lost 4 bases, and 14 bases lay between the germline ends. The germline V gene has CDR1 SNHLY and CDR2 FYNNEI. This CDR3 spans 13 amino acids. CDR3 sequence reads: CASFLDTTYGYTF. The CDR3 DNA is TGTGCCAGCTTCCTCGACACGACCTATGGCTACACCTTC.

In nucleotides, the CDR3 is TGTGCCAGCGGACAGCGGGGGATTAGCACAGATACGCAGTATTTT. Encoded protein: CASGQRGISTDTQYF. The chain has TRBV2 and TRBJ2-3; the match to TRBD2 covers 8 bases. Germline V gene data show CDR1 as SNHLY and CDR2 as FYNNEI. Losses at the gene ends were 8 bases for V and 0 bases for J; bases not matched to a gene: 7. The CDR3 runs 15 residues.

The V gene is TRBV5-6, the J gene TRBJ1-3; D is undetermined. The CDR3 covers 14 residues. Germline CDR1 reads SGHDT; CDR2 reads YYEEEE. The germline V and J ends were trimmed by 4 bases and 7 bases, with 15 bases remaining between them. CDR3 sequence: CASSPRRVGNTIYF. In DNA form, the CDR3 reads TGTGCCAGCAGCCCTCGGAGGGTAGGGAACACCATATATTTT.

The J gene is TRBJ1-5, the V gene TRBV23-1; no definite D call. TRBV23-1 is assigned to the ORF class and has an uncertain function. This CDR3 contains 14 residues. The V end was cut by 8 bases, the J end by 4 bases, with 15 bases between. The CDR3: CASEWCRQNQPQHF. The CDR3 region has the DNA TGCGCCAGCGAATGGTGCAGGCAGAATCAGCCCCAGCATTTT.

Notes on this clone: One end of the junction does not line up with germline, which may come from a read error. The genes are TRBV6-6 and TRBJ1-3, with a weak D call TRBD1 (6 bases). Germline V gene data show CDR1 as MNHNY and CDR2 as SVGAGI (reference sequence). CDR3 size: 16 residues. The CDR3 region is CASSDSGQSSGNTIYF. The CDR3 coding sequence is TGTGCCAGCAGTGACTCCGGACAGAGCTCTGGAAACACCATATATTTT.

This rearrangement joins TRBV6-6 to TRBJ2-1; D call uncertain. Trimming pared 6 bases from V and 12 bases from J, leaving 12 bases between. Germline CDR1 is MNHNY and CDR2 is SVGAGI (reference sequence). This CDR3 region has 11 residues. CDR3 residues: CASSPSITQFF. In nucleotides, the CDR3 is TGTGCCAGCAGCCCATCTATTACGCAGTTCTTC.

The rearrangement uses TRBV19 and TRBJ1-5; weak D call: TRBD1 (6 bases). Germline CDR1 LNHDA, CDR2 SQIVND (reference sequence). V lost 4 bases and J 0 bases, leaving 22 bases between the germline ends. The CDR3 has 19 amino acids. The CDR3 nucleotides read TGTGCCAGTAGTAGAAACCGGGACAAGTTGACCTATAGCAATCAGCCCCAGCATTTT. This sequence encodes CASSRNRDKLTYSNQPQHF.

V gene TRBV4-1 combines with J gene TRBJ1-3; D is unresolved. Looked up from germline, CDR1 is MGHRA and CDR2 is YSYEKL. The CDR3 is 17 amino acids. The V end lost 0 bases, the J end lost 4 bases, and 16 bases lay between the germline ends. The CDR3, as DNA: TGCGCCAGCAGCCAAGATCTTAGTCGGCAGTCAGGAAACACCATATATTTT. It is translated as CASSQDLSRQSGNTIYF.

The chain links TRBV4-1 to TRBJ2-1, with 8 bases fitting TRBD1. The V segment lost 4 bases and the J segment 8 bases; nucleotides outside the gene matches: 16. This CDR3 comprises 17 residues. Germline V gene lookup returns CDR1 MGHRA and CDR2 YSYEKL. CDR3 DNA sequence: TGCGCCAGCAGCCCTGCCGGTTCCGGACAGGGTTTCGATGAGCAGTTCTTC. This sequence encodes CASSPAGSGQGFDEQFF.

The gene calls are TRBV6-2 or TRBV6-3 and TRBJ1-5; D perhaps matches TRBD1 (5 bases). This CDR3 region has 13 residues. Trimming left V 2 bases short and J 4 bases short, with 6 bases between. CDR1 and CDR2 (germline): MNHEY, SVGEGT. DNA for the CDR3: TGTGCCAGCAGTTACCGGGGGAATCAGCCCCAGCATTTT. Protein: CASSYRGNQPQHF.

The chain combines TRBV28 with TRBJ1-2; TRBD1 might be the D (6 bases). This CDR3 is 14 amino acids long. V was clipped by 6 bases and J by 2 bases, with 13 bases between them. From germline, CDR1 is MDHEN and CDR2 SYDVKM. The CDR3 DNA sequence: TGTGCCAGCAGAAAATTAGGGGGGAACTATGGCTACACCTTC. Its translation: CASRKLGGNYGYTF.

The CDR3 spells CATRDSTTYEQYF. DNA of the CDR3: TGTGCCACCCGGGACAGTACGACCTACGAGCAGTACTTC. The genes are TRBV24-1 and TRBJ2-7, with 7 nucleotides matching TRBD1. The germline gives CDR1 KGHDR, CDR2 SFDVKD. The CDR3 is 13 residues long. The J segment lost 2 bases and the V segment lost 9 bases, leaving 6 bases of the junction unmatched.

The chain is built from TRBV11-1 and TRBJ2-7; D uncertain. Trimming cost V 5 bases and J 0 bases, with 11 bases left between them. This CDR3 contains 14 residues. The germline gives CDR1 SGHAT, CDR2 FQDESV (reference sequence). The CDR3 DNA is TGTGCCAGCAGCAGGTCGCCATCCTCCTACGAGCAGTACTTC. The encoded protein is CASSRSPSSYEQYF.

This clone was recorded once. This sequence joins TRBV27 and TRBJ1-6, with D maybe TRBD1 (5 bases). CDR1 is MNHEY and CDR2 is SMNVEV in the germline V gene (reference sequence). V was shortened by 1 base and J by 5 bases, with 9 bases between the two germline ends. There are 15 residues in the CDR3. In DNA, the CDR3 is TGTGCCAGCAGTTTATACAGGATGGATAATTCACCCCTCCACTTT. This gives the protein CASSLYRMDNSPLHF.

The chain joins TRBV29-1 to TRBJ1-1; D is undetermined. Trimming removed 4 bases at V and 0 bases at J, with 9 bases between. Germline CDR1 reads SQVTM; CDR2 reads ANQGSEA. This CDR3 has 13 residues. The DNA of the CDR3 is TGCAGCGTTGGCGGTACGGTGAACACTGAAGCTTTCTTT. Its protein is CSVGGTVNTEAFF. The whole variable domain, remainder taken from reference TRBV29-1 and TRBJ1-1, is SAVISQKPSRDICQRGTSLTIQCQVDSQVTMMFWYRQQPGQSLTLIATANQGSEATYESGFVIDKFPISRPNLTFSTLTVSNMSPEDSSIYLCSVGGTVNTEAFFGQGTRLTVV.

The chain uses TRBV30 and TRBJ1-2; 7 bases align to TRBD1. The trim removed 0 bases at V and 8 bases at J, leaving 6 bases unmatched. The CDR3 consists of 13 residues. CDR1 and CDR2 (germline): GTSNPN, SVGIG (reference sequence). CDR3 loop: CAWSVTGAGGYTF. Written as DNA, the CDR3 is TGTGCCTGGAGTGTAACAGGGGCTGGAGGCTACACCTTC.

The rearrangement joins TRBV18 to TRBJ2-3; the match to TRBD1 covers 7 bases. This CDR3 has 16 residues. Germline CDR1 KGHSH, CDR2 LQKENI. Trimming at V came to 3 bases and at J to 3 bases, leaving 9 bases not matched to a gene. CDR3 sequence reads: CASSPLQGMRTDTQYF. DNA of the CDR3: TGTGCCAGCTCACCGCTACAGGGGATGCGTACAGATACGCAGTATTTT.

The chain is built from TRBV6-5 and TRBJ2-7; TRBD2 is a possible D gene (7 bases). The ends were cut back, 8 bases at V and 6 bases at J, with 17 bases in the middle. Germline CDR1 reads MNHEY; CDR2 reads SVGAGI. This CDR3 is 13 amino acids long. CDR3 loop: CASQVGGGGEQYF. The CDR3, as DNA: TGTGCCAGCCAAGTGGGGGGGGGCGGCGAGCAGTACTTC.

The rearrangement joins TRBV2 to TRBJ1-1; a possible D gene is TRBD1 (5 bases). Trimming stripped 8 bases from V and 2 bases from J, with 12 bases between. Germline loops: CDR1 SNHLY, CDR2 FYNNEI. The CDR3 spans 13 residues. CDR3 region: CASDGGINTEAFF. The DNA for the CDR3 is TGTGCCAGCGACGGGGGAATTAACACTGAAGCTTTCTTT.

The chain has TRBV6-1 and TRBJ1-5; D call uncertain. This CDR3 region has 15 residues. Trimming cost V 1 base and J 0 bases, with 7 bases left between them. The V gene's germline CDR1 is MNHNS and CDR2 SASEGT. The CDR3: CASSEVVYSNQPQHF. The CDR3 nucleotides are TGTGCCAGCAGTGAAGTAGTGTATAGCAATCAGCCCCAGCATTTT.

This clone was recorded a few times. The rearrangement joins TRBV15 to TRBJ2-2, with a possible D match to TRBD1 (5 bases). The CDR3 spans 15 residues. The germline V gene encodes CDR1 LNHNV and CDR2 YYDKDF (reference sequence). V gave up 1 base and J gave up 6 bases, with 12 bases separating them. The CDR3 protein is CATSRGRDTAGELFF. CDR3 in DNA: TGTGCCACCAGCAGAGGCAGGGATACGGCCGGGGAGCTGTTTTTT.

The V call is TRBV6-5, the J call TRBJ2-7, with no clear D. The CDR3 contains 12 residues. The V gene's germline CDR1 is MNHEY and CDR2 SVGAGI. Trimming removed 7 bases from V and 2 bases from J, with 9 bases in between. As DNA, the CDR3 is TGTGCCAGCATAGGCGGAACCTACGAGCAGTACTTC. It translates to CASIGGTYEQYF.

This chain connects TRBV7-3 to TRBJ2-5; D gene uncertain. The CDR3 is 15 amino acids. Between the trimmed V and J ends, which lost 2 bases and 4 bases, there was a span of 14 bases. Germline loops: CDR1 SGHTA, CDR2 FQGTGA. CDR3: CASSLGVANGETQYF. The DNA for the CDR3 is TGTGCCAGCAGCTTAGGGGTAGCTAACGGAGAGACCCAGTACTTC.

J is TRBJ2-6 and V is TRBV3-1 (or the pseudogene TRBV3-2); tentatively, D is TRBD1 (5 bases). Germline CDR1 is LGHDT and CDR2 is YNNKEL (reference sequence). The CDR3 is 15 amino acids. Trimming took off 1 base at V and 2 bases at J, with 6 bases between the two ends. The CDR3 reads CASSQGGPGANVLTF. CDR3 in DNA: TGTGCCAGCAGCCAAGGGGGCCCTGGGGCCAACGTCCTGACTTTC.

V and J are TRBV14 and TRBJ1-3, with TRBD1 matching 8 bases. Looked up from germline, CDR1 is SGHDN and CDR2 is FVKESK. The CDR3 is made up of 15 amino acids. J gave up 4 bases and V 3 bases, and 5 bases lay outside the gene matches. In DNA form, the CDR3 reads TGTGCCAGCAGCCAGGCCGGGACAGGAGGAAACACCATATATTTT. This sequence encodes CASSQAGTGGNTIYF.

This clone has more than one count but fewer than ten. The genes are TRBV19 and TRBJ1-5, with D possibly being TRBD1 (6 bases). Trimming removed 7 bases at V and 4 bases at J, with 17 bases between. The CDR3 totals 15 residues. Germline V gene sequence: CDR1 LNHDA, CDR2 SQIVND (reference sequence). CDR3 residues: CASNAGGHLNQPQHF. The CDR3, as DNA: TGTGCCAGTAACGCCGGGGGACACTTAAATCAGCCCCAGCATTTT.

The V gene is TRBV4-3, the J gene TRBJ2-7; unclear D gene. From germline, CDR1 is LGHNA and CDR2 YSLEER. This CDR3 region has 14 residues. Trimming removed 1 base at V and 0 bases at J, with 7 bases between. CDR3 nucleotides: TGCGCCAGCAGCCAAGGACCGACCTCCTACGAGCAGTACTTC. It yields the protein CASSQGPTSYEQYF.

This clone was recorded once. The chain employs TRBV10-3 and TRBJ2-5; 11 nucleotides match TRBD2. The V gene's germline CDR1 is ENHRY and CDR2 SYGVKD. CDR3 length: 17 amino acids. V trimming: 0 bases; J trimming: 7 bases; junction bases outside the gene matches: 10. The DNA for the CDR3 is TGTGCCATCAGTGAGTCTGGTATAGCGGGGGGGCAGGTGACCCAGTACTTC. Residues: CAISESGIAGGQVTQYF.